The 18 T cell receptor beta chains given below trace back to one sample, sequenced in a study of cytomegalovirus exposure and HLA in healthy donors. PCR was performed using 60 Vbeta and 13 Jbeta primers. TCRdb's copy holds only in-frame clones and misses some; the assay was immunoSEQ multiplex PCR. The clone table shows around 57,000 clones, with the ten largest holding 11%. Source material: PBMCs. These receptors all stem from a woman in her forties or fifties in good health and CMV-seropositive.

V gene TRBV4-1 combines with J gene TRBJ2-7, with 8 positions matching TRBD1. The CDR3 is made up of 15 amino acids. V lost 4 bases, J lost 5 bases, and 10 bases stayed unmatched. In germline, CDR1 is MGHRA, CDR2 YSYEKL. CDR3 DNA: TGCGCCAGCAGCCCGACACAGGGGGAAAAGAACGAGCAGTACTTC. Translation gives CASSPTQGEKNEQYF.

V usage is TRBV29-1 and J usage is TRBJ2-7; the match to TRBD1 covers 7 bases. The CDR3 length is 16 residues. Germline CDR1 and CDR2: SQVTM and ANQGSEA. The junction had 10 bases not matched to a gene; V was cut back by 0 bases and J by 2 bases. The CDR3 spells CSVEDVKRQGTYEQYF. CDR3 nucleotides: TGCAGCGTTGAAGATGTGAAACGACAGGGCACCTACGAGCAGTACTTC.

In regard to this clone: The identical CDR3 is also encoded by other nucleotide sequences in the sample. The chain carries TRBV18 and TRBJ1-1; D is unclear. From germline, CDR1 is KGHSH and CDR2 LQKENI. The CDR3 length is 13 residues. The V end lost 2 bases, the J end lost 1 base, and 5 bases lay between the germline ends. CDR3 in DNA: TGTGCCAGCTCACCAACAAGGAACACTGAAGCTTTCTTT. This gives the protein CASSPTRNTEAFF.

This sequence joins TRBV5-4 and TRBJ2-2; D is undetermined. V was shortened by 0 bases and J by 7 bases, with 7 bases between the two germline ends. CDR1 is SGHNT, CDR2 YYREEE, per germline (reference sequence). The CDR3 has 13 amino acids. The CDR3 reads CASSLGPHGELFF. The CDR3 region has the DNA TGTGCCAGCAGCTTGGGGCCCCACGGGGAGCTGTTTTTT.

V and J are TRBV30 and TRBJ2-3; possibly TRBD1 for D (6 bases). Between the trimmed V and J ends, which lost 1 base and 0 bases, there was a span of 17 bases. The CDR3 has 17 amino acids. CDR1 is GTSNPN and CDR2 is SVGIG in the germline V gene (reference sequence). The CDR3 DNA follows: TGTGCCTGGAGTGGGGCAGGGGCCCTCTTTAGCACAGATACGCAGTATTTT. This codes for CAWSGAGALFSTDTQYF.

This chain joins TRBV7-3 and TRBJ2-1, with TRBD1 matching 8 bases. Per the germline V gene, CDR1 is SGHTA and CDR2 is FQGTGA. J was trimmed by 4 bases and V by 2 bases; bases with no gene match: 4. This CDR3 is 15 amino acids long. The CDR3 loop reads CASSLGQGAYNEQFF. In nucleotides, the CDR3 is TGTGCCAGCAGCTTAGGTCAGGGGGCTTACAATGAGCAGTTCTTC. Combining the CDR3 with reference TRBV7-3 and TRBJ2-1 gives the whole variable domain GAGVSQTPSNKVTEKGKYVELRCDPISGHTALYWYRQSLGQGPEFLIYFQGTGAADDSGLPNDRFFAVRPEGSVSTLKIQRTERGDSAVYLCASSLGQGAYNEQFFGPGTRLTVL.

V is TRBV7-9 and J is TRBJ1-6, with 9 bases matching TRBD1. After removal of 6 bases from V and 10 bases from J, the junction contained 7 bases not matched to a gene. CDR1 is SEHNR, CDR2 FQNEAQ, per germline (reference sequence). The CDR3 has 14 residues. For the CDR3, the DNA is TGTGCCAGCAGTTTACAGGGGGCATTGTCACCCCTCCACTTT. Translating it yields CASSLQGALSPLHF.

V usage is TRBV11-2 and J usage is TRBJ2-1, with 9 bases aligning to TRBD2. Trimming cost V 3 bases and J 6 bases; bases outside gene matches: 3. This CDR3 is 14 amino acids long. The germline V gene has CDR1 SGHAT and CDR2 FQNNGV. The CDR3, as DNA: TGTGCCAGCAGCTTCGCGGGAGGGTCCAATGAGCAGTTCTTC. Amino acid sequence: CASSFAGGSNEQFF.

The V gene is TRBV4-2, the J gene TRBJ1-1; D gene uncertain. Germline V gene data show CDR1 as LGHNA and CDR2 as YNFKEQ. The length of the CDR3 is 15 residues. V lost 0 bases to trimming and J lost 0 bases, with 8 bases between them. The CDR3 here is CASSQDEVLNTEAFF. CDR3 DNA sequence: TGTGCCAGCAGCCAAGATGAGGTTTTGAACACTGAAGCTTTCTTT.

The V and J genes are TRBV29-1 and TRBJ1-4, with 7 nucleotides matching TRBD1. Germline V gives CDR1 SQVTM, CDR2 ANQGSEA. V lost 6 bases and J lost 4; bases outside the gene matches: 5. CDR3 length equals 13 residues. The DNA for the CDR3 is TGCAGCGTAGCAGGGGGTTATAATGAAAAACTGTTTTTT. Translating it yields CSVAGGYNEKLFF.

The J gene is TRBJ2-7, the V gene TRBV5-5; TRBD1 aligns across 7 bases. Looked up from germline, CDR1 is SGHKS and CDR2 is YYEKEE (reference sequence). The CDR3 consists of 13 residues. Germline trimming cut 7 bases from V and 2 bases from J; bases unmatched to any gene: 6. As DNA, the CDR3 is TGTGCCAGCGCGACAGGGACAACCTACGAGCAGTACTTC. Translated: CASATGTTYEQYF. Full variable domain (remainder filled in from reference TRBV5-5 and TRBJ2-7): DAGVTQSPTHLIKTRGQQVTLRCSPISGHKSVSWYQQVLGQGPQFIFQYYEKEERGRGNFPDRFSARQFPNYSSELNVNALLLGDSALYLCASATGTTYEQYFGPGTRLTVT.

The chain combines TRBV7-9 with TRBJ1-1; 7 bases map to TRBD1. With V trimmed by 0 bases and J by 0 bases, 1 base remained unmatched. The CDR3 is made up of 15 amino acids. The germline CDR1 and CDR2 sequences are SEHNR and FQNEAQ (reference sequence). CDR3 residues: CASSLAGTVNTEAFF. The CDR3 DNA reads TGTGCCAGCAGCTTAGCCGGGACAGTGAACACTGAAGCTTTCTTT.

The V call is TRBV28, the J call TRBJ2-3; 7 bases match TRBD2. Germline-derived CDR1 and CDR2 are MDHEN and SYDVKM. The V gene end was trimmed by 6 bases and the J gene end by 5 bases; junction bases not matched to a gene: 14. The CDR3 is 16 amino acids. CDR3 sequence reads: CASSWDRGGRVDTQYF. CDR3 nucleotides: TGTGCCAGCAGCTGGGATAGGGGCGGGAGAGTAGATACGCAGTATTTT.

The V call is TRBV29-1, the J call TRBJ2-7; 9 positions match TRBD1. This CDR3 contains 15 residues. Germline CDR1 reads SQVTM; CDR2 reads ANQGSEA. The V gene end was trimmed by 6 bases and the J gene end by 4 bases; junction bases not matched to a gene: 13. CDR3 amino acids: CSVRGTGTRPYEQYF. DNA of the CDR3: TGCAGCGTGCGGGGGACAGGGACTCGGCCTTACGAGCAGTACTTC.

The chain couples TRBV4-3 to TRBJ2-3; perhaps TRBD2 as D (7 bases). The CDR3 is made up of 15 amino acids. CDR1 and CDR2 (germline): LGHNA, YSLEER. With 3 bases removed from V and 1 base from J, the gap between germline ends came to 11 bases. The CDR3 spells CASSHGGRGTDTQYF. CDR3 nucleotides: TGCGCCAGCAGCCACGGGGGGCGCGGCACAGATACGCAGTATTTT.

This chain uses TRBV4-2 with TRBJ2-7, with TRBD1 identical over 12 bases. The CDR3 is 15 residues long. Germline V gives CDR1 LGHNA, CDR2 YNFKEQ. With V trimmed by 2 bases and J by 8 bases, 7 bases remained unmatched. Here the CDR3 reads CASSQTGTGGFKQYF. DNA of the CDR3: TGTGCCAGCAGCCAAACCGGGACAGGGGGCTTTAAGCAGTACTTC.

The chain couples TRBV13 to TRBJ1-3; a possible D gene is TRBD1 (5 bases). CDR3 length: 16 residues. Per germline, CDR1 PRHDT and CDR2 FYEKMQ (reference sequence). Trimming took 0 bases from V and 2 from J, leaving 11 bases between them. CDR3 coding DNA: TGTGCCAGCAGCTTAGGTCCAGGGCAGGCTGGAAACACCATATATTTT. It is translated as CASSLGPGQAGNTIYF.

The gene calls are TRBV6-4 and TRBJ1-6; perhaps TRBD1 as D (6 bases). The CDR3 is 13 residues long. The germline V gene has CDR1 MRHNA and CDR2 SNTAGT. The V end was cut by 3 bases, the J end by 10 bases, with 10 bases between. CDR3 sequence (DNA): TGTGCCAGCAGTGAACAGGGTGGCTCACCCCTCCACTTT. This gives the protein CASSEQGGSPLHF.